The rows below give T cell receptor beta chains drawn from one sample of a study of blood T cell repertoires in COVID-19. Libraries were prepared by immunoSEQ multiplex PCR; TCRdb keeps only in-frame clonotypes and omits some of them. The sample includes a few hundred thousand clones, approximately 83% seen only once; the top ten take 1.9%. Sequencing was done on a sample of PBMCs or T cells enriched from blood (not recorded which). The receptors were gathered from a woman aged 45-65 years who had recovered from COVID-19. Each CDR3 is given with its conserved first and last residue. D genes are given only for firm matches.

J gene: TRBJ2-1
D gene: -
V gene: TRBV7-6
CDR3 protein: CASSSPQGISNEQFF
CDR3 DNA: TGTGCCAGCAGCTCCCCCCAGGGTATAAGCAATGAGCAGTTCTTC

J gene: TRBJ2-7
D gene: -
V gene: TRBV27
CDR3 protein: CAGTEGRHYSYEQCF
CDR3 DNA: TGTGCCGGGACCGAGGGGAGGCACTACTCCTACGAGCAGTGCTTC

J gene: TRBJ1-2
D gene: -
V gene: TRBV5-1
CDR3 protein: CASSLEGRGGYTF
CDR3 DNA: TGCGCCAGCAGCTTAGAAGGAAGAGGGGGCTACACCTTC

J gene: TRBJ2-7
D gene: TRBD2
V gene: TRBV4-1
CDR3 protein: CASSPTSGRNYEQYF
CDR3 DNA: TGCGCCAGCAGCCCGACTAGCGGGAGGAATTACGAGCAGTACTTC

J gene: TRBJ1-5
D gene: -
V gene: TRBV28
CDR3 protein: CASSFGLNQPQHF
CDR3 DNA: TGTGCCAGCAGTTTCGGGTTAAATCAGCCCCAGCATTTT

J gene: TRBJ1-5
D gene: -
V gene: TRBV28
CDR3 protein: CASSLLGQGSNQPQHF
CDR3 DNA: TGTGCCAGCAGTTTATTGGGTCAGGGTAGCAATCAGCCCCAGCATTTT

J gene: TRBJ2-3
D gene: -
V gene: TRBV14
CDR3 protein: CASSQVGASTDTQYF
CDR3 DNA: TGTGCCAGCAGCCAAGTGGGGGCTAGCACAGATACGCAGTATTTT

J gene: TRBJ2-7
D gene: TRBD1
V gene: TRBV5-1
CDR3 protein: CASSPRQGAFLYEQYF
CDR3 DNA: TGCGCCAGCAGCCCAAGACAGGGGGCATTCCTCTACGAGCAGTACTTC

J gene: TRBJ1-2
D gene: -
V gene: TRBV7-6
CDR3 protein: CASSLSFDRIYGYTF
CDR3 DNA: TGTGCCAGCAGCTTATCCTTCGACAGGATCTATGGCTACACCTTC

J gene: TRBJ1-1
D gene: -
V gene: TRBV15
CDR3 protein: CATSRDMGSTEAFF
CDR3 DNA: TGTGCCACCAGCAGAGATATGGGGAGCACTGAAGCTTTCTTT

J gene: TRBJ2-1
D gene: -
V gene: TRBV11-2
CDR3 protein: CASSPRGSEQFF
CDR3 DNA: TGTGCCAGCAGTCCTCGAGGGAGTGAGCAGTTCTTC